Listed here is a single T cell receptor (beta chain). These data come from a study of blood T cell repertoires in COVID-19. Study details: PBMCs, B-cell-depleted T cells, or T cells provided the cDNA or gDNA that made up the material.

Under the authors' procedure: Amplification with reference gene primers provided the estimates of nucleated cell counts. TCRdb keeps only in-frame clones here, not all; method: immunoSEQ multiplex PCR. The DNA was the basis for D and trimming; V, J and clone size are from that table. The data hold under 85,000 clones, with around 79% observed a single time. V lost 5 bases, J lost 0 bases, and 6 bases stayed unmatched. The CDR3 has 15 residues. Germline CDR1 and CDR2: SGHNT and YYREEE (reference sequence). The gene calls are TRBV5-4 and TRBJ2-3; 7 nucleotides agree with TRBD1. The sequence derives from a man aged 45-65 years with acute or convalescent COVID-19. Specimen: peripheral blood. The CDR3 DNA reads TGTGCCAGCAGACCTGGGGGACAGAGCACAGATACGCAGTATTTT. It is translated as CASRPGGQSTDTQYF.